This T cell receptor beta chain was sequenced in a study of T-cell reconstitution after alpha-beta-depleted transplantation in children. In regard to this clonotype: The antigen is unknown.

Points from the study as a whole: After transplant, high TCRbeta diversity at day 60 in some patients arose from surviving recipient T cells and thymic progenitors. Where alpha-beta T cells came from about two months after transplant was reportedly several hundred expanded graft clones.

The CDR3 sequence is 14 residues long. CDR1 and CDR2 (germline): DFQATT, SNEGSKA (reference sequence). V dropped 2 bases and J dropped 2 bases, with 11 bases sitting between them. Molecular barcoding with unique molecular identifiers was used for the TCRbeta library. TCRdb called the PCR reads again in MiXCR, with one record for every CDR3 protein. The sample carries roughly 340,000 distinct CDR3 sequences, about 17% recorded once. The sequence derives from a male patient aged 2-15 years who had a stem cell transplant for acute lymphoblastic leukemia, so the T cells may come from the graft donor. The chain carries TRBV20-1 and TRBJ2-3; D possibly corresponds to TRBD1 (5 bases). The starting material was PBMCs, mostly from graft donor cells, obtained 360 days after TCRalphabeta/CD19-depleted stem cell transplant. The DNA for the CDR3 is TGCAGTGCTAGACCGGTTGGACACACAGATACGCAGTATTTT. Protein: CSARPVGHTDTQYF.